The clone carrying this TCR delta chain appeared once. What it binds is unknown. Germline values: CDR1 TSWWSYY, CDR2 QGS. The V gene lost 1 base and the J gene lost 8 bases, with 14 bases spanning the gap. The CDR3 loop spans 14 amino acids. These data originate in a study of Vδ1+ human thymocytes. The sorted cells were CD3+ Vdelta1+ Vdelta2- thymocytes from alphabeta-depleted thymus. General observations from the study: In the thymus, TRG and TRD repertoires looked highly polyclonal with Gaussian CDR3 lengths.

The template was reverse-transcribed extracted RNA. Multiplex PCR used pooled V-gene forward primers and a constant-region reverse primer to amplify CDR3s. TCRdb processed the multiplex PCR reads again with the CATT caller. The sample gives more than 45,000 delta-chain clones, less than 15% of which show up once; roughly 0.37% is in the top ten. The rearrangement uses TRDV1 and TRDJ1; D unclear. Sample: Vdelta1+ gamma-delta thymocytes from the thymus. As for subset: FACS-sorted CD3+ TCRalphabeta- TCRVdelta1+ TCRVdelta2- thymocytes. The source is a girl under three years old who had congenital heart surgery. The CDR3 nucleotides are TGTGCTCTTGGGGAACAACGGGGCTCCAGCAAACTCATCTTT. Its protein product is CALGEQRGSSKLIF.